Reported below is one TCR beta chain. Profiled with immunoSEQ multiplex PCR; TCRdb holds only in-frame clones, not every one. The table shows some 84,000 clones, with 87% occurring only once. The data belong to a study of PD-L1 blockade in urothelial cancer. Study context: Male patients with bladder-origin urothelial cancer numbered about nine tenths of the roughly 29.

Trimming took off 7 bases at V and 0 bases at J, with 12 bases between the two ends. Germline V gene sequence: CDR1 LNHDA, CDR2 SQIVND (reference sequence). The CDR3 has 15 amino acids. The source material was PBMCs, sampled around atezolizumab (anti-PD-L1) treatment. The receptor's source is an older woman with urothelial cancer. The chain is built from TRBV19 and TRBJ1-4; D gene unclear. DNA for the CDR3: TGTGCCAGTAAGCGAGAGTCTTCAACTAATGAAAAACTGTTTTTT. It codes for CASKRESSTNEKLFF.